This T cell receptor beta chain was captured by sequencing in a study of blood T cell repertoires in COVID-19. Study-level background: The cDNA or gDNA used as material had been derived from T cells, B-cell-depleted T cells, or PBMCs.

Germline values: CDR1 LNHDA, CDR2 SQIVND (reference sequence). The junction had 6 bases not matched to a gene; V was cut back by 3 bases and J by 2 bases. CDR3 length: 15 amino acids. Original methodology: Counts of nucleated cells, estimated from reference gene primer amplification, were obtained. Sequenced by immunoSEQ multiplex PCR; TCRdb stores in-frame clones only, minus some. V and J calls and clone size follow that table, whereas D and trimming were derived from the DNA. Here the sample spans more than 250,000 clones, less than 90% being singletons. This chain connects TRBV19 to TRBJ2-7, with 8 positions matching TRBD1. What was sequenced was peripheral blood. The receptor comes from a man in his sixties who had recovered from COVID-19. CDR3 loop: CASSITGGPTYEQYF. The CDR3 DNA follows: TGTGCCAGTAGTATCACAGGGGGTCCTACCTACGAGCAGTACTTC.